These 11 T cell receptor beta chains came from one sample sequenced in a study of T cell responses to AZD1222 COVID-19 vaccine. Assay: immunoSEQ multiplex PCR; the TCRdb copy retains only in-frame clones and omits some. The sample carries under 130,000 clones, 85% to 90% recorded once. Sequences were derived from peripheral blood, sampled on day 0 of AZD1222 vaccination. Receptors were obtained from an adult in good health.

This clone was seen just once. The chain joins TRBV7-8 to TRBJ1-2; D call uncertain. This CDR3 is 14 amino acids long. Trimming removed 2 bases from V and 6 bases from J, with 13 bases in between. Germline-derived CDR1 and CDR2 are SGHVS and FQNEAQ. The CDR3: CASSLRLVVDGYTF. CDR3 in DNA: TGTGCCAGCAGCTTAAGACTAGTGGTGGATGGCTACACCTTC.

The chain employs TRBV19 and TRBJ1-3, with 8 positions matching TRBD1. J gave up 0 bases and V 6 bases, and 7 bases lay outside the gene matches. The CDR3 has 16 amino acids. CDR1 LNHDA and CDR2 SQIVND come from the germline V gene (reference sequence). The CDR3 here is CASRPGQADSGNTIYF. The CDR3 coding sequence is TGTGCCAGTAGGCCGGGACAGGCGGACTCTGGAAACACCATATATTTT.

This clone showed up just once. The CDR3 loop reads CATSDFASGSEIDTQYF. In DNA, the CDR3 is TGTGCCACCAGTGATTTTGCTAGCGGGAGTGAAATAGATACGCAGTATTTT. The rearrangement uses TRBV24-1 and TRBJ2-3; 10 nucleotides match TRBD2. Trimming removed 1 base from V and 5 bases from J; junction bases left unmatched: 8. This CDR3 region has 17 residues. The germline CDR1 and CDR2 sequences are KGHDR and SFDVKD.

V usage is TRBV28 and J usage is TRBJ2-3; weak D call: TRBD2 (6 bases). Germline values: CDR1 MDHEN, CDR2 SYDVKM. Trimming left V 6 bases short and J 2 bases short, with 18 bases between. The length of the CDR3 is 16 residues. In nucleotides, the CDR3 is TGTGCCAGCAGAACTGTTGGGCGGGGACCCACAGATACGCAGTATTTT. This codes for CASRTVGRGPTDTQYF.

The chain recombines TRBV4-3 with TRBJ1-6; TRBD1 aligns across 7 bases. The length of the CDR3 is 17 residues. Germline CDR1 reads LGHNA; CDR2 reads YSLEER. V lost 0 bases to trimming and J lost 10 bases; unmatched junction nucleotides: 12. The CDR3 region is CASSQDGNTGVRSPLHF. In DNA, the CDR3 is TGCGCCAGCAGCCAAGACGGGAACACAGGGGTGCGGTCACCCCTCCACTTT.

V gene TRBV28 combines with J gene TRBJ1-1, with a tentative D call TRBD1 (6 bases). There are 17 residues in the CDR3. Trimming left V 3 bases short and J 6 bases short, with 23 bases between. Germline V gives CDR1 MDHEN, CDR2 SYDVKM. CDR3 in DNA: TGTGCCAGCAGTTTTAAGTCGCGGGGGCTCGTTCGGTCTGAAGCTTTCTTT. Amino acid sequence: CASSFKSRGLVRSEAFF.

The table lists this clone with a few counts. The genes are TRBV6-6 and TRBJ2-7; unclear D gene. The germline V gene encodes CDR1 MNHNY and CDR2 SVGAGI (reference sequence). The CDR3 runs to 15 residues. V was clipped by 1 base and J by 1 base, with 11 bases between them. In DNA form, the CDR3 reads TGTGCCAGCAGTTACTTATCCGGCGGATCCTACGAGCAGTACTTC. Translated, it gives CASSYLSGGSYEQYF.

The genes are TRBV4-1 and TRBJ1-6, with D unresolved. V lost 0 bases and J lost 6, with 15 bases in between. There are 17 residues in the CDR3. The germline V gene encodes CDR1 MGHRA and CDR2 YSYEKL. The CDR3 here is CASSQDFAGLGNSPLHF. CDR3 sequence (DNA): TGCGCCAGCAGCCAAGATTTCGCGGGATTAGGTAATTCACCCCTCCACTTT.

V is TRBV6-5 and J is TRBJ1-4, with TRBD1 matching over 8 bases. This CDR3 is built from 14 residues. The germline V gene has CDR1 MNHEY and CDR2 SVGAGI. V dropped 6 bases and J dropped 1; count of bases not matched to a gene: 1. CDR3 amino acids: CASRTGGTNEKLFF. DNA of the CDR3: TGTGCCAGCAGAACAGGGGGAACTAATGAAAAACTGTTTTTT.

The V gene is TRBV7-9, the J gene TRBJ1-4; 7 positions match TRBD1. This CDR3 spans 17 amino acids. The V gene end was trimmed by 4 bases and the J gene end by 5 bases; junction bases not matched to a gene: 13. From germline, CDR1 is SEHNR and CDR2 FQNEAQ (reference sequence). CDR3 sequence: CASSSSWAGGLNEKLFF. The CDR3 DNA sequence: TGTGCCAGCAGCTCCTCTTGGGCAGGGGGTCTAAATGAAAAACTGTTTTTT.

The rearrangement joins TRBV24-1 to TRBJ1-5; perhaps TRBD1 as D (5 bases). V lost 4 bases and J 11 bases, leaving 14 bases between the germline ends. From germline, CDR1 is KGHDR and CDR2 SFDVKD. The length of the CDR3 is 13 residues. The chain's CDR3 is CATSESGLRTQHF. The CDR3 bases are TGTGCCACCAGTGAATCGGGACTCCGGACCCAGCATTTT.